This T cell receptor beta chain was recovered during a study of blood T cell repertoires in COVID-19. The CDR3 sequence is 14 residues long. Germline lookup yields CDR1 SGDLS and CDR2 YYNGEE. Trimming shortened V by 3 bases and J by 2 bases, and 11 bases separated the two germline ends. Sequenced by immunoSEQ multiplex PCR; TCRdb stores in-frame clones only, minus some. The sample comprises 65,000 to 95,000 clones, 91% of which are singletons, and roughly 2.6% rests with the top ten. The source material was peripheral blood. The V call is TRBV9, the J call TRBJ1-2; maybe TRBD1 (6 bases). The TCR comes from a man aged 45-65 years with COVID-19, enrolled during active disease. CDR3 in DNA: TGTGCCAGCAGCGCGCCGGGACAAAACTATGGCTACACCTTC. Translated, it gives CASSAPGQNYGYTF.